This section outlines one TCR beta chain sequence together with its context. No antigen is known for it. 60 Vbeta and 13 Jbeta primers were used in PCR. This table comes from immunoSEQ multiplex PCR, and its TCRdb copy is limited to in-frame clones, with some not included. In the table there are 200,000 to 250,000 clones, 65% to 85% of which are singletons. The sample is drawn from a study of cytomegalovirus exposure and HLA in healthy donors. Notes on the study in general: Among TCR sequences, most were rare, though some public TCRs appeared in many donors.

J gave up 6 bases and V 0 bases, and 6 bases lay outside the gene matches. Germline V gene lookup returns CDR1 SGHRS and CDR2 YFSETQ. The CDR3 spans 16 residues. The J gene is TRBJ2-3, the V gene TRBV5-1; 11 nucleotides align to TRBD2. The receptor was derived from a boy younger than 10 in good health and CMV-seronegative. Specimen: PBMCs. CDR3 sequence: CASSLGLAGSGDTQYF. In DNA form, the CDR3 reads TGCGCCAGCAGCTTGGGACTAGCGGGATCTGGGGATACGCAGTATTTT.